The clone carrying this TCR beta chain was seen a handful of times. These data are taken from a study of blood T cell repertoires in COVID-19. About the study: COVID-19 samples, acute and convalescent, were from the United States, Italy and Spain. From T cells, B-cell-depleted T cells, or PBMCs came the material, which was cDNA or gDNA.

Per germline, CDR1 LGHNT and CDR2 FRNRAP. V was pared by 6 bases and J by 7 bases, with 11 bases of the junction left unmatched. The CDR3 is 14 residues long. Original processing notes: For nucleated cells, counts were estimated from reference gene primer amplification. Sequencing used immunoSEQ multiplex PCR; TCRdb keeps in-frame clones, though not all of them. V and J calls and clone size are copied from that table; D and trimming were computed from the DNA. The sample has about 36,000 clones, 75% to 85% seen once. This TCR was recovered from a human donor in a cohort sampled during active or convalescent COVID-19. The donor label of this sample is uncertain. Sequenced material: peripheral blood. The chain carries TRBV12-5 and TRBJ2-5; 7 nucleotides match TRBD2. The CDR3 loop reads CASGSLREVGTQYF. The CDR3 nucleotides read TGTGCTAGTGGCTCCCTTCGGGAGGTAGGGACCCAGTACTTC. The variable domain in full, with the rest retrieved from reference TRBV12-5 and TRBJ2-5, is DARVTQTPRHKVTEMGQEVTMRCQPILGHNTVFWYRQTMMQGLELLAYFRNRAPLDDSGMPKDRFSAEMPDATLATLKIQPSEPRDSAVYFCASGSLREVGTQYFGPGTRLLVL.